One and the same sample provided the 28 T cell receptor beta chains below, sequenced in a study of beta chain features in type 1 diabetes. Investigators reverse transcribed all isolated RNA, so they sequenced expressed TCRB transcripts. Clones were sequenced by immunoSEQ multiplex PCR, and TCRdb holds only the in-frame ones, with some missing. The top ten clones hold less than 0.035% of a sample with 200,000 to 250,000 clones, about 9.3% of them seen once. The sample consisted of naive CD4+ T cells from blood. Receptors were obtained from a woman between 18 and 29 years old in good health.

The rearrangement joins TRBV7-8 to TRBJ2-7; TRBD2 matches at 10 bases. CDR3 size: 15 residues. The J segment lost 4 bases and the V segment lost 7 bases, leaving 10 bases of the junction unmatched. The germline V gene encodes CDR1 SGHVS and CDR2 FQNEAQ. This chain's CDR3 is CASTTPLAGAYEQYF. Written as DNA, the CDR3 is TGTGCCAGCACCACCCCGCTAGCGGGAGCGTACGAGCAGTACTTC.

This chain joins TRBV2 and TRBJ1-1; D gene ambiguous. The CDR3 length is 12 residues. V lost 6 bases to trimming and J lost 7 bases, with 12 bases between them. Looked up from germline, CDR1 is SNHLY and CDR2 is FYNNEI. The CDR3 spells CASRGRGSEAFF. As DNA, the CDR3 is TGTGCCAGCAGGGGGAGAGGGAGTGAAGCTTTCTTT. The full variable domain, its missing parts supplied by reference TRBV2 and TRBJ1-1, is EPEVTQTPSHQVTQMGQEVILRCVPISNHLYFYWYRQILGQKVEFLVSFYNNEISEKSEIFDDQFSVERPDGSNFTLKIRSTKLEDSAMYFCASRGRGSEAFFGQGTRLTVV.

The chain has TRBV28 and TRBJ2-5; weak D call: TRBD1 (5 bases). Matching the DNA end better, TRBJ2-7 makes the J call doubtful. The germline V gene has CDR1 MDHEN and CDR2 SYDVKM. The CDR3 length is 15 residues. CDR3 in amino acids: CASRTQGFGSYEQYF. The CDR3 DNA reads as TGTGCCAGCAGAACTCAGGGATTTGGCTCCTACGAGCAGTACTTC.

The chain recombines TRBV5-4 with TRBJ2-1; D uncertain. From germline, CDR1 is SGHNT and CDR2 YYREEE (reference sequence). This CDR3 has 11 residues. V lost 4 bases and J 5 bases, leaving 4 bases between the germline ends. CDR3 sequence reads: CASSDNNEQFF. DNA for the CDR3: TGTGCCAGCAGCGACAACAATGAGCAGTTCTTC.

This clone showed up just a few times. The chain is built from TRBV6-1 and TRBJ1-6, with D hard to call. Germline values: CDR1 MNHNS, CDR2 SASEGT. CDR3 size: 12 residues. Between the trimmed V and J ends, which lost 6 bases and 10 bases, there was a span of 10 bases. DNA of the CDR3: TGTGCCAGCAGCCATCGGTCCTCACCCCTCCACTTT. This translates into CASSHRSSPLHF.

This chain connects TRBV4-1 to TRBJ1-5, with 12 bases that match TRBD1. The CDR3 loop spans 15 amino acids. Germline CDR1 and CDR2: MGHRA and YSYEKL. V lost 0 bases to trimming and J lost 9 bases; unmatched junction nucleotides: 3. DNA for the CDR3: TGCGCCAGCAGCCAAGATGGGACAGGGGGCCGGCCCCAGCATTTT. It specifies CASSQDGTGGRPQHF.

The sample holds a few counts of this clone. This chain links TRBV9 with TRBJ2-5; 10 bases are shared with TRBD2. The junction had 3 bases not matched to a gene; V was cut back by 0 bases and J by 1 base. The CDR3 covers 16 residues. Germline CDR1 and CDR2: SGDLS and YYNGEE. CDR3 amino acids: CASSVGTSGVQETQYF. For the CDR3, the DNA is TGTGCCAGCAGCGTAGGAACTAGCGGGGTCCAAGAGACCCAGTACTTC.

The table lists this clone with many counts. V and J are TRBV7-9 and TRBJ2-5, with 9 positions matching TRBD2. This CDR3 is 16 amino acids long. CDR1 is SEHNR, CDR2 FQNEAQ, per germline (reference sequence). Losses at the gene ends were 5 bases for V and 5 bases for J; bases not matched to a gene: 12. The CDR3 DNA reads TGTGCCAGCAGCCCTCCTGGACTAGCGCTGGGGGAGACCCAGTACTTC. Translated, it gives CASSPPGLALGETQYF. Full variable domain (outside the CDR3, taken from reference TRBV7-9 and TRBJ2-5): DTGVSQNPRHKITKRGQNVTFRCDPISEHNRLYWYRQTLGQGPEFLTYFQNEAQLEKSRLLSDRFSAERPKGSFSTLEIQRTEQGDSAMYLCASSPPGLALGETQYFGPGTRLLVL.

This chain joins TRBV27 and TRBJ2-5, with a weak D call TRBD1 (7 bases). Germline V lookup: CDR1 MNHEY, CDR2 SMNVEV (reference sequence). Trimming removed 5 bases at V and 1 base at J, with 17 bases between. CDR3 length equals 16 residues. CDR3: CASSTRTGGPQETQYF. CDR3 DNA sequence: TGTGCCAGCAGTACCCGGACAGGAGGGCCCCAAGAGACCCAGTACTTC.

This clone was observed a few times. J is TRBJ1-2 and V is TRBV5-5; D ambiguous. Trimming removed 2 bases at V and 7 bases at J, with 6 bases between. This CDR3 is built from 11 residues. Germline CDR1 reads SGHKS; CDR2 reads YYEKEE (reference sequence). DNA for the CDR3: TGTGCCAGCAGCTTTGGGCTTGGCTACACCTTC. Protein product: CASSFGLGYTF.

The CDR3 nucleotides read TGTGCCAGCAGCGTACAGCTAGCGGGAGAGACCCAGTACTTC. This encodes CASSVQLAGETQYF. The chain has TRBV9 and TRBJ2-5; 8 bases match TRBD2. Trimming took 1 base from V and 4 from J; bases not matched to a gene: 3. The germline V gene encodes CDR1 SGDLS and CDR2 YYNGEE. CDR3 length equals 14 residues.

The genes are TRBV5-1 and TRBJ2-2; tentatively, D is TRBD2 (5 bases). From germline, CDR1 is SGHRS and CDR2 YFSETQ. This CDR3 region has 16 residues. The V end lost 0 bases, the J end lost 3 bases, and 12 bases lay between the germline ends. In nucleotides, the CDR3 is TGCGCCAGCAGCTTGGTTGGAGGCTGGGACACCGGGGAGCTGTTTTTT. Its translation: CASSLVGGWDTGELFF.

This clone has at least ten counts. This chain links TRBV7-9 with TRBJ2-5; possible D gene TRBD2, 6 bases. Germline V CDR1 and CDR2: SEHNR, FQNEAQ (reference sequence). V shed 7 bases and J shed 3 bases, with 12 bases lying between them. The CDR3 extends over 13 amino acids. The CDR3 DNA sequence: TGTGCCAGCACCCTGGGAGGCGAAGAGACCCAGTACTTC. This sequence encodes CASTLGGEETQYF.

The table lists this clone with a few counts. The rearrangement links TRBV7-6 to TRBJ1-3; unclear D gene. The CDR3 length is 13 residues. Trimming took off 1 base at V and 4 bases at J, with 5 bases between the two ends. CDR1 is SGHVS and CDR2 is FNYEAQ in the germline V gene. Here the CDR3 reads CASSLEEGNTIYF. For the CDR3, the DNA is TGTGCCAGCAGCTTAGAGGAGGGAAACACCATATATTTT.

This clone was seen only a few times. The chain joins TRBV9 to TRBJ1-4; TRBD1 agrees at 8 bases. V lost 3 bases, J lost 6 bases, and 4 bases stayed unmatched. Germline V CDR1 and CDR2: SGDLS, YYNGEE. The length of the CDR3 is 14 residues. CDR3 DNA: TGTGCCAGCAGCGCTCAGGGGGCCTATGAAAAACTGTTTTTT. It yields the protein CASSAQGAYEKLFF.

This clone appeared a few times. The chain carries TRBV5-1 and TRBJ2-6; the match to TRBD1 covers 8 bases. The germline gives CDR1 SGHRS, CDR2 YFSETQ. J gave up 4 bases and V 3 bases, and 6 bases lay outside the gene matches. There are 16 residues in the CDR3. The DNA of the CDR3 is TGCGCCAGCAGCTCGACAGGGGCAATGGGGGCCAACGTCCTGACTTTC. Amino acid sequence: CASSSTGAMGANVLTF.

The V and J genes are TRBV7-9 and TRBJ1-5, with D tentatively TRBD1 (5 bases). The germline gives CDR1 SEHNR, CDR2 FQNEAQ (reference sequence). This CDR3 region has 16 residues. V shed 4 bases and J shed 2 bases, with 15 bases lying between them. The CDR3 sequence: CASSSLGGVGNQPQHF. The CDR3 DNA sequence: TGTGCCAGCAGCTCCCTCGGGGGTGTCGGCAATCAGCCCCAGCATTTT.

This chain uses TRBV29-1 with TRBJ2-5; TRBD2 is a possible D gene (6 bases). The V and J ends lost 6 bases and 5 bases respectively, with 22 bases between them. Germline CDR1 is SQVTM and CDR2 is ANQGSEA. This CDR3 comprises 15 residues. The CDR3 DNA is TGCAGCGTGGGCGAGAGACTAGGCCCCTCGGAGACCCAGTACTTC. Translation: CSVGERLGPSETQYF.

At least ten counts were recorded for this clone. CDR3 DNA sequence: TGTGCCATCAGTGAGAAGGGGGGGAATGAGCAGTTCTTC. Translating gives CAISEKGGNEQFF. The V and J genes are TRBV10-3 and TRBJ2-1; a weak D match, TRBD2 (7 bases). V lost 2 bases, J lost 7 bases, and 9 bases lay in between. The CDR3 is made up of 13 amino acids. Germline CDR1 reads ENHRY; CDR2 reads SYGVKD.

The V call is TRBV4-1, the J call TRBJ1-1, with D maybe TRBD1 (5 bases). V was pared by 3 bases and J by 8 bases, with 16 bases between. The V gene's germline CDR1 is MGHRA and CDR2 YSYEKL. This CDR3 region has 14 residues. CDR3 nucleotides: TGCGCCAGCAGCCAGGCCTCGCTGGGGCGGGAAGCTTTCTTT. This sequence encodes CASSQASLGREAFF.

This clone was counted a few times. The rearrangement joins TRBV7-9 to TRBJ2-4, with D possibly being TRBD2 (7 bases). Germline loops: CDR1 SEHNR, CDR2 FQNEAQ (reference sequence). This CDR3 is 19 amino acids long. With 2 bases removed from V and 2 bases from J, the gap between germline ends came to 22 bases. The CDR3 coding sequence is TGTGCCAGCAGCTTACCTCCTCGGTTTGACGGGGGGCCCAAAAACATTCAGTACTTC. It is translated as CASSLPPRFDGGPKNIQYF.

The sample holds a few counts of this clone. The chain is built from TRBV30 and TRBJ2-7, with no clear D. The CDR3 consists of 13 residues. V lost 3 bases, J lost 2 bases, and 11 bases lay in between. Germline lookup yields CDR1 GTSNPN and CDR2 SVGIG (reference sequence). The CDR3 DNA is TGTGCCTGGAGCCCCGACACGGCCTACGAGCAGTACTTC. Its protein is CAWSPDTAYEQYF.

The J gene is TRBJ1-1, the V gene TRBV7-3, with TRBD1 matching 9 bases. CDR1 is SGHTA, CDR2 FQGTGA, per germline. The CDR3 runs to 15 residues. With V trimmed by 5 bases and J by 1 base, 5 bases remained unmatched. This CDR3 is CASSPRTGANTEAFF. As DNA, the CDR3 is TGTGCCAGCAGCCCCCGGACAGGGGCGAACACTGAAGCTTTCTTT.

The chain joins TRBV7-2 to TRBJ2-3, with 12 positions matching TRBD2. Germline V gives CDR1 SGHTA, CDR2 FQGNSA. There are 16 residues in the CDR3. The J segment lost 2 bases and the V segment lost 5 bases, leaving 5 bases of the junction unmatched. The chain's CDR3 is CASSQLAGGLTDTQYF. The CDR3, as DNA: TGTGCCAGCAGCCAACTAGCGGGAGGACTCACAGATACGCAGTATTTT.

V is TRBV7-9 and J is TRBJ1-5; D gene uncertain. The CDR3 sequence is 13 residues long. Germline CDR1 SEHNR, CDR2 FQNEAQ (reference sequence). Trimming took off 2 bases at V and 4 bases at J, with 6 bases between the two ends. In nucleotides, the CDR3 is TGTGCCAGCAGCTTAAGCGATAATCAGCCCCAGCATTTT. It translates to CASSLSDNQPQHF.

This clone was detected only a few times. The sample has other DNA sequences that encode this CDR3 too. The chain uses TRBV30 and TRBJ1-5; TRBD1 might be the D (5 bases). The CDR3 is 13 amino acids. V dropped 0 bases and J dropped 6 bases, with 9 bases sitting between them. Germline assignment: CDR1 GTSNPN and CDR2 SVGIG (reference sequence). CDR3 sequence: CAWSVQGGQPQHF. As DNA, the CDR3 is TGTGCCTGGAGTGTGCAGGGCGGTCAGCCCCAGCATTTT.

The V gene is TRBV4-1, the J gene TRBJ2-1, with 15 bases fitting TRBD2. J lost 5 bases, V lost 4 bases, and 6 bases had no gene match. Germline V gene data show CDR1 as MGHRA and CDR2 as YSYEKL. The CDR3 extends over 17 amino acids. CDR3 sequence reads: CASSLAGLAGGHNEQFF. CDR3 DNA: TGCGCCAGCAGCCTAGCCGGACTAGCGGGAGGGCACAATGAGCAGTTCTTC.

This clone turned up a few times. The junction and the germline gene differ at one end; a read error may be behind it. The chain links TRBV30 to TRBJ2-1; D perhaps matches TRBD1 (6 bases). The CDR3 is 15 residues long. Germline V gene sequence: CDR1 GTSNPN, CDR2 SVGIG (reference sequence). CDR3: CAWSRGTFSHNEQFF. In DNA, the CDR3 is TGTGCCTGGAGTCGAGGGACATTCTCCCACAATGAGCAGTTCTTC.